The 17 T cell receptor beta chains below were found in one sample sequenced in a study of blood T cell repertoires in COVID-19. The method was immunoSEQ multiplex PCR; TCRdb's version includes in-frame clones alone and lacks a portion of them. The table has around 300,000 clones, approximately 88% seen once; the top ten hold approximately 4%. The sample comprised peripheral blood. These TCRs come from a woman between 50 and 59 years old with active or convalescent COVID-19.

The chain recombines TRBV7-2 with TRBJ1-1; D is unresolved. The CDR3 runs 13 residues. V was trimmed by 1 base and J by 9 bases, leaving 12 bases between them. Per germline, CDR1 SGHTA and CDR2 FQGNSA. The DNA for the CDR3 is TGTGCCAGCAGCTTAGGGGTGCGGGGAAAAGCTTTCTTT. Protein: CASSLGVRGKAFF.

The chain joins TRBV13 to TRBJ1-4; D possibly corresponds to TRBD1 (5 bases). The V gene lost 4 bases and the J gene lost 2 bases, with 11 bases spanning the gap. Germline V CDR1 and CDR2: PRHDT, FYEKMQ (reference sequence). The CDR3 has 15 amino acids. The CDR3 spells CASSYRQITNEKLFF. The CDR3 DNA is TGTGCCAGCAGCTACCGACAGATTACTAATGAAAAACTGTTTTTT. The entire variable domain, with the rest obtained from reference TRBV13 and TRBJ1-4, is as follows: AAGVIQSPRHLIKEKRETATLKCYPIPRHDTVYWYQQGPGQDPQFLISFYEKMQSDKGSIPDRFSAQQFSDYHSELNMSSLELGDSALYFCASSYRQITNEKLFFGSGTQLSVL.

V and J are TRBV7-2 and TRBJ2-1; 7 bases are shared with TRBD1. Germline CDR1 reads SGHTA; CDR2 reads FQGNSA. Trimming cost V 5 bases and J 4 bases; bases outside gene matches: 8. The CDR3 is made up of 15 amino acids. The CDR3 sequence: CASSLTGTAYNEQFF. In nucleotides, the CDR3 is TGTGCCAGCAGCCTGACCGGGACAGCATACAATGAGCAGTTCTTC.

The chain couples TRBV27 to TRBJ1-1; 8 bases fit TRBD1. In germline, CDR1 is MNHEY, CDR2 SMNVEV (reference sequence). CDR3 length equals 15 residues. The ends lost 5 bases at V and 0 bases at J; junction bases unmatched: 5. The CDR3 region is CASSRWTGMNTEAFF. For the CDR3, the DNA is TGTGCCAGCAGTCGTTGGACAGGGATGAACACTGAAGCTTTCTTT.

The V and J genes are TRBV2 and TRBJ1-2, with D perhaps matching TRBD1 (5 bases). V lost 6 bases to trimming and J lost 10 bases, with 18 bases between them. The V gene's germline CDR1 is SNHLY and CDR2 FYNNEI. The CDR3 is 13 residues long. The CDR3 nucleotides are TGTGCCAGCAGCCTCAACAGGCACGGAAACTACACCTTC. Protein: CASSLNRHGNYTF.

This rearrangement joins TRBV7-9 to TRBJ1-6; 10 bases align to TRBD1. J lost 9 bases, V lost 5 bases, and 4 bases had no gene match. From germline, CDR1 is SEHNR and CDR2 FQNEAQ (reference sequence). CDR3 length: 14 residues. The CDR3 DNA is TGTGCCAGCAGCCTCGACAGGGGGCGTTCACCCCTCCACTTT. It is translated as CASSLDRGRSPLHF.

The V and J genes are TRBV14 and TRBJ2-7, with 7 bases matching TRBD1. Germline CDR1 is SGHDN and CDR2 is FVKESK. The junction had 12 bases not matched to a gene; V was cut back by 0 bases and J by 13 bases. The length of the CDR3 is 14 residues. CDR3 coding DNA: TGTGCCAGCAGCCAAGAGGGTTCGGGACAGAGAGTTTACTTC. This gives the protein CASSQEGSGQRVYF.

The J gene is TRBJ2-6, the V gene TRBV10-3; 8 nucleotides align to TRBD1. There are 18 residues in the CDR3. Germline CDR1 reads ENHRY; CDR2 reads SYGVKD. Losses at the gene ends were 2 bases for V and 4 bases for J; bases not matched to a gene: 10. CDR3 amino acids: CAISERGQEYVGANVLTF. The CDR3 DNA reads TGTGCCATCAGTGAGAGGGGACAGGAATACGTGGGGGCCAACGTCCTGACTTTC.

J is TRBJ1-5 and V is TRBV4-3; TRBD1 is a possible D gene (5 bases). The CDR3 runs to 13 residues. Germline V gene lookup returns CDR1 LGHNA and CDR2 YSLEER. V lost 4 bases and J 7 bases, leaving 11 bases between the germline ends. DNA of the CDR3: TGCGCCAGCAGCCCAGACAGTTCCCAGCCCCAGCATTTT. Amino acids: CASSPDSSQPQHF.

The chain recombines TRBV6-5 with TRBJ1-5; TRBD1 matches 8 bases. V trimming: 6 bases; J trimming: 9 bases; junction bases outside the gene matches: 10. The CDR3 is made up of 14 amino acids. The V gene's germline CDR1 is MNHEY and CDR2 SVGAGI. The CDR3 region is CASSQGADLGPQHF. Here the CDR3 DNA reads TGTGCCAGCAGCCAGGGGGCGGACCTGGGGCCCCAGCATTTT.

This chain connects TRBV6-5 to TRBJ2-7; 8 nucleotides align to TRBD1. CDR1 and CDR2 (germline): MNHEY, SVGAGI. This CDR3 is 12 amino acids long. V lost 10 bases, J lost 6 bases, and 8 bases stayed unmatched. The CDR3 loop reads CATGQGLIEQYF. For the CDR3, the DNA is TGTGCCACAGGACAGGGACTCATCGAGCAGTACTTC.

The V gene is TRBV28, the J gene TRBJ1-2; D perhaps matches TRBD1 (6 bases). This CDR3 region has 14 residues. Germline V gene sequence: CDR1 MDHEN, CDR2 SYDVKM. The V end lost 5 bases, the J end lost 8 bases, and 18 bases lay between the germline ends. The CDR3 DNA reads TGTGCCAGCAGTCAACCTACAGGGCCGCGAGGCTACACCTTC. Its protein product is CASSQPTGPRGYTF.

The chain couples TRBV7-9 to TRBJ1-5; possibly TRBD1 for D (6 bases). Germline V gene lookup returns CDR1 SEHNR and CDR2 FQNEAQ (reference sequence). Trimming took 5 bases from V and 5 from J, leaving 10 bases between them. The CDR3 totals 13 residues. DNA for the CDR3: TGTGCCAGCAGCCAGAACAGGGATCAGCCCCAGCATTTT. Its protein product is CASSQNRDQPQHF.

The chain is built from TRBV10-3 and TRBJ1-2; 9 bases fit TRBD1. This CDR3 has 14 residues. V lost 2 bases, J lost 7 bases, and 5 bases stayed unmatched. CDR1 and CDR2 (germline): ENHRY, SYGVKD. In nucleotides, the CDR3 is TGTGCCATCAGTGAGCTGGGACAGGGAGGTGGCTACACCTTC. It codes for CAISELGQGGGYTF.

The chain couples TRBV10-3 to TRBJ2-1; TRBD2 agrees at 10 bases. The CDR3 has 15 residues. CDR1 and CDR2 from the germline V gene are ENHRY and SYGVKD. V lost 4 bases, J lost 4 bases, and 4 bases stayed unmatched. CDR3 loop: CAISAASGGYNEQFF. The CDR3 nucleotides are TGTGCCATCAGTGCGGCTAGCGGGGGATACAATGAGCAGTTCTTC.

The CDR3 sequence: CSVYGTGEVRNTEAFF. DNA for the CDR3: TGCAGCGTGTACGGGACAGGGGAAGTAAGGAACACTGAAGCTTTCTTT. This chain connects TRBV29-1 to TRBJ1-1; 10 bases are shared with TRBD1. V was clipped by 6 bases and J by 1 base; unmatched bases: 11. The CDR3 consists of 16 residues. The germline gives CDR1 SQVTM, CDR2 ANQGSEA. Variable domain in full (rest from reference TRBV29-1 and TRBJ1-1): SAVISQKPSRDICQRGTSLTIQCQVDSQVTMMFWYRQQPGQSLTLIATANQGSEATYESGFVIDKFPISRPNLTFSTLTVSNMSPEDSSIYLCSVYGTGEVRNTEAFFGQGTRLTVV.

The chain employs TRBV4-2 and TRBJ2-1, with 9 nucleotides matching TRBD2. J gave up 8 bases and V 3 bases, and 11 bases lay outside the gene matches. The CDR3 length is 16 residues. Germline CDR1 reads LGHNA; CDR2 reads YNFKEQ. In nucleotides, the CDR3 is TGTGCCAGCAGCCATGCCACCGGGCGGGAGGGCGATGAGCAGTTCTTC. Translation: CASSHATGREGDEQFF.